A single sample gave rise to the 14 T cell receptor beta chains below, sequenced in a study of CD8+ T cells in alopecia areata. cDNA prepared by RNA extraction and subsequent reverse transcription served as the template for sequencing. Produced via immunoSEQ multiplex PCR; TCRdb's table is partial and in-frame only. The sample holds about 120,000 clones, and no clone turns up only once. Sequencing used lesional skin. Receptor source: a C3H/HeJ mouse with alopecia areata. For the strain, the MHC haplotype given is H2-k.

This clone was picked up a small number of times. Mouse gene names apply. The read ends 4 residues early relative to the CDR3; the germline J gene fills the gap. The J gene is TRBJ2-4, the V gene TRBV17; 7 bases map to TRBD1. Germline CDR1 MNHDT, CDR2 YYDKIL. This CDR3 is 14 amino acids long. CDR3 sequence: CASSPRDRKNTLYF. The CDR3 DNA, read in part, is TGTGCTAGCAGTCCCCGGGACAGAAAAAAC.

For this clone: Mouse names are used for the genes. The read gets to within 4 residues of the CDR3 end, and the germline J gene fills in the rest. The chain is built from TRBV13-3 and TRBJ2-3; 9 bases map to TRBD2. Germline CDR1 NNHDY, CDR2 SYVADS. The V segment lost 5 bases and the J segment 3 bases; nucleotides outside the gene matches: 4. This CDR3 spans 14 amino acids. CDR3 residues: CASSADWGAETLYF. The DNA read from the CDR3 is TGTGCCAGCAGCGCTGACTGGGGGGCAGAA.

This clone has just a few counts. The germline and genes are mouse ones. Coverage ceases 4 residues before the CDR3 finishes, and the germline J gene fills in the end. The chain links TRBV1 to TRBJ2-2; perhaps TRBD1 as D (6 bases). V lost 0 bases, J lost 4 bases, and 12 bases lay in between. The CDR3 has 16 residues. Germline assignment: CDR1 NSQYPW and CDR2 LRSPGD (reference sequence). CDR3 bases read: TGCACCTGCAGTGCAGACAGGGGACCCCGCACCGGG. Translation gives CTCSADRGPRTG. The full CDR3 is CTCSADRGPRTGQLYF.

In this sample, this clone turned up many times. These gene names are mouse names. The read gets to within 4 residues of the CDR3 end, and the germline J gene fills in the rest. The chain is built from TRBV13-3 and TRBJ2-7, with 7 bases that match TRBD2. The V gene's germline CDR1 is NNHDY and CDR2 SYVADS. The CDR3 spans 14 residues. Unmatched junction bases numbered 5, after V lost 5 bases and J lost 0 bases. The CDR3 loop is CASSPTGDSYEQYF. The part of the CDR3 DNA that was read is TGTGCCAGCAGCCCAACTGGGGACTCCTAT.

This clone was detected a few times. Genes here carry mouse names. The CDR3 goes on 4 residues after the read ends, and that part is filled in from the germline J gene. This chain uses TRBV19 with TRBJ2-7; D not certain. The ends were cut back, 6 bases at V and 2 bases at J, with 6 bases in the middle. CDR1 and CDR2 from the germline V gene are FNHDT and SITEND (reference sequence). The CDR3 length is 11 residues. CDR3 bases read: TGTGCCAGCACCTCAGCCTAT. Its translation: CASTSAY. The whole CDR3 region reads CASTSAYEQYF. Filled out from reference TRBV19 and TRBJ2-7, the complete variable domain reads GGIITQTPKFLIGQEGQKLTLKCQQNFNHDTMYWYRQDSGKGLRLIYYSITENDLQKGDLSEGYDASREKKSSFSLTVTSAQKNEMAVFLCASTSAYEQYFGPGTRLTVL.

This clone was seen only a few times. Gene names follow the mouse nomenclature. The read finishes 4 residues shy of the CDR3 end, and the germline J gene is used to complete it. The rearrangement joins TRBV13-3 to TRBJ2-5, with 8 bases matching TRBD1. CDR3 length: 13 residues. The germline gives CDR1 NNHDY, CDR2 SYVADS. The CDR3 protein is CASKGQGPDTQYF. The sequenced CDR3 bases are TGTGCCAGCAAAGGACAGGGTCCAGAC. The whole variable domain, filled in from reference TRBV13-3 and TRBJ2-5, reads EAAVTQSPRSKVAVTGGKVTLSCHQTNNHDYMYWYRQDTGHGLRLIHYSYVADSTEKGDIPDGYKASRPSQENFSLILELASLSQTAVYFCASKGQGPDTQYFGPGTRLLVL.

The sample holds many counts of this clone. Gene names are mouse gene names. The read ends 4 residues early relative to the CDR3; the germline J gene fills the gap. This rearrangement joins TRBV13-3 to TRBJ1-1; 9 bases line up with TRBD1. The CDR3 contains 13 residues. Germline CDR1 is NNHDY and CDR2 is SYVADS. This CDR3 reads CATTGQGLVEVFF. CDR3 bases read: TGTGCCACCACAGGACAGGGGTTGGTA.

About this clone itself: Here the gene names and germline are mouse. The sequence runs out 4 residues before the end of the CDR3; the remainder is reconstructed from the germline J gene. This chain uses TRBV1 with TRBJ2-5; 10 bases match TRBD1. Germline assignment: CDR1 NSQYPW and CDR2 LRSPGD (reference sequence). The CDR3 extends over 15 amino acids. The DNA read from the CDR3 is TGCACCTGCAGTGCAGAGACAGGGGGCAAAGAC. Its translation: CTCSAETGGKD. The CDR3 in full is CTCSAETGGKDTQYF.

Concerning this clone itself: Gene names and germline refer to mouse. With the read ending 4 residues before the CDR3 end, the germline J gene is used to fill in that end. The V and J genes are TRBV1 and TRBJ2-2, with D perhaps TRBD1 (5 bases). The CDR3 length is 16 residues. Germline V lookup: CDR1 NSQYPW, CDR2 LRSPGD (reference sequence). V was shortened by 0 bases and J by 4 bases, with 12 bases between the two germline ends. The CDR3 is CTCSAEGRAGTGQLYF. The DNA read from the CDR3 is TGCACCTGCAGTGCAGAGGGCAGGGCGGGCACCGGG.

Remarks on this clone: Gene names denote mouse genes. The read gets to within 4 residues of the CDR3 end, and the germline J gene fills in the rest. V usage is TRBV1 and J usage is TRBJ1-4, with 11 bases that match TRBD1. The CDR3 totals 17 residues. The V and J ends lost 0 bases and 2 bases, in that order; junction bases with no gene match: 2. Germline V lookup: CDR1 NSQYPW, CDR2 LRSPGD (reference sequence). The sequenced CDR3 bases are TGCACCTGCAGTGCAGAGGGGACAGGGGGGTCCAACGAA. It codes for CTCSAEGTGGSNE. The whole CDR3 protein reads CTCSAEGTGGSNERLFF.

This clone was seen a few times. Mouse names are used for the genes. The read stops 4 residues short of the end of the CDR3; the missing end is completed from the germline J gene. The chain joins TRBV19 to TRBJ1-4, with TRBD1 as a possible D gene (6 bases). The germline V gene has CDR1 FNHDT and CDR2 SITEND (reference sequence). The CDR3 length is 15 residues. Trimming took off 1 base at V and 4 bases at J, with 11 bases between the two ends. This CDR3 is CASSITGHLNERLFF. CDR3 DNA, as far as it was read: TGTGCCAGCAGTATAACGGGACATCTCAACGAA. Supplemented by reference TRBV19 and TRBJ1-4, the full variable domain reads GGIITQTPKFLIGQEGQKLTLKCQQNFNHDTMYWYRQDSGKGLRLIYYSITENDLQKGDLSEGYDASREKKSSFSLTVTSAQKNEMAVFLCASSITGHLNERLFFGHGTKLSVL.

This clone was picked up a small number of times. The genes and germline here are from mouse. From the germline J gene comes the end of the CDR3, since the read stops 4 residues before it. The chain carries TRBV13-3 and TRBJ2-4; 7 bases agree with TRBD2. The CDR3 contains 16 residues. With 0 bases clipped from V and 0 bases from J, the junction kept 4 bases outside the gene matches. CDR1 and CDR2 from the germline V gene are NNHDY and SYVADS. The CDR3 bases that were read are TGTGCCAGCAGTGATGAGTCCTGGGGGAGTCAAAAC. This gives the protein CASSDESWGSQN. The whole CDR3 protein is CASSDESWGSQNTLYF.

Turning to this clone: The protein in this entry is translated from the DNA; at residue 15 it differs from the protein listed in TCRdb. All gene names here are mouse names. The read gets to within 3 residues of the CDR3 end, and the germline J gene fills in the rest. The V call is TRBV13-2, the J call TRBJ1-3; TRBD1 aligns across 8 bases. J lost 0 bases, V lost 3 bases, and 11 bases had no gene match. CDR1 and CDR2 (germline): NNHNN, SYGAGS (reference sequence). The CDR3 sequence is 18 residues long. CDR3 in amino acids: CASGGTGGGILSGNTLYF. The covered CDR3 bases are TGTGCCAGCGGTGGCACAGGGGGAGGAATTCTTTCTGGAAATACG.

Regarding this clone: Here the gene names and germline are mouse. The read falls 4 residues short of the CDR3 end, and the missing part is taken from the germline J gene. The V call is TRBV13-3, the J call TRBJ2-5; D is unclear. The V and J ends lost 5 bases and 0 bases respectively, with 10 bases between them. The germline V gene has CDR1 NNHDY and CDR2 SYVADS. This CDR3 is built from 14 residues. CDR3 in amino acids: CASRTLDNQDTQYF. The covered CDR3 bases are TGTGCCAGCAGGACCCTGGATAACCAAGAC.